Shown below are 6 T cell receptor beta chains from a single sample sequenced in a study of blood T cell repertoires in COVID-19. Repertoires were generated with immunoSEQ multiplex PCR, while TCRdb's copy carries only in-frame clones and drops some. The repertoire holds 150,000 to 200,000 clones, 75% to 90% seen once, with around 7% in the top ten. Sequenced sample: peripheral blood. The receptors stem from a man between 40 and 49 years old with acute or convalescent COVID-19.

As DNA, the CDR3 is TGTGCCAGCAGCATCGACTTTTCCTCTGGAAACACCATATATTTT. This encodes CASSIDFSSGNTIYF. This chain connects TRBV7-9 to TRBJ1-3, with D unresolved. There are 15 residues in the CDR3. Trimming removed 5 bases at V and 0 bases at J, with 11 bases between. The germline gives CDR1 SEHNR, CDR2 FQNEAQ (reference sequence).

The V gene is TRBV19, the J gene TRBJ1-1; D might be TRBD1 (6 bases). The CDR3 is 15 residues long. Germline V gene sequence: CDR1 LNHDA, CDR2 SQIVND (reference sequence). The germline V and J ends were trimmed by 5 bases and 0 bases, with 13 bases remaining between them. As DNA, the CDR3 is TGTGCCAGTAGTCCGCAGGGACAAATGAACACTGAAGCTTTCTTT. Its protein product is CASSPQGQMNTEAFF.

The CDR3 region has the DNA TGTGCCAGCAGCCCCGCGGACAGGTACATGAACACTGAAGCTTTCTTT. Translating gives CASSPADRYMNTEAFF. The chain joins TRBV28 to TRBJ1-1, with TRBD1 matching over 7 bases. Germline values: CDR1 MDHEN, CDR2 SYDVKM. CDR3 length equals 16 residues. The ends lost 6 bases at V and 0 bases at J; junction bases unmatched: 10. The variable domain in full, with the rest retrieved from reference TRBV28 and TRBJ1-1, is DVKVTQSSRYLVKRTGEKVFLECVQDMDHENMFWYRQDPGLGLRLIYFSYDVKMKEKGDIPEGYSVSREKKERFSLILESASTNQTSMYLCASSPADRYMNTEAFFGQGTRLTVV.

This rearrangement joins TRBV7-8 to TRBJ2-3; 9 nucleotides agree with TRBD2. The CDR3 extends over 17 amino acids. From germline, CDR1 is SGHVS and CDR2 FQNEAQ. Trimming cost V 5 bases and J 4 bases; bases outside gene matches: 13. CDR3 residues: CASSGGAGGAVADTQYF. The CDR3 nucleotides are TGTGCCAGCAGCGGCGGGGCGGGGGGGGCAGTCGCAGATACGCAGTATTTT.

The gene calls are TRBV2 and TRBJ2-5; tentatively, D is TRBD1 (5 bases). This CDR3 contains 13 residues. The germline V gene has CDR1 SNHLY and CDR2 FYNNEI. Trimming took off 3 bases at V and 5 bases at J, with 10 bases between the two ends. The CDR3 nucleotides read TGTGCCAGCAGTGATAGGGGTAGGGAGACCCAGTACTTC. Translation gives CASSDRGRETQYF.

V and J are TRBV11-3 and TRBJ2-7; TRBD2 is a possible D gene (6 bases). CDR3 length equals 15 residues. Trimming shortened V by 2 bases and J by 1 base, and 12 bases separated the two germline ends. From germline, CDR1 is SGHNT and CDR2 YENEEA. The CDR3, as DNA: TGTGCCAGCAGCTTAAAAGGACTACCTTCCTACGAGCAGTACTTC. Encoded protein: CASSLKGLPSYEQYF.